Each of the 6 T cell receptor beta chains below was sequenced from the same sample in a study of blood T cells in healthy people across ages. A sample-barcoded 5' primer and a J-beta primer mix were used in a second PCR of roughly 6 to 11 cycles. TCRdb ran MiXCR on the 5' RACE reads and lists one entry per CDR3 protein. This sample yields about 670,000 distinct CDR3 sequences, of which around 52% are seen a single time; roughly 14% belongs to the top ten. Sequencing input: blood. These receptors originate from a woman of 80 years or more in good health.

This clonotype is a singleton in its sample. The chain has TRBV2 and TRBJ2-1; D uncertain. V lost 4 bases and J 5 bases, leaving 12 bases between the germline ends. CDR1 is SNHLY and CDR2 is FYNNEI in the germline V gene. This CDR3 is 14 amino acids long. The CDR3 loop is CASSGVGLNNEQFF. The CDR3 nucleotides are TGTGCCAGCAGTGGAGTTGGGCTTAACAATGAGCAGTTCTTC.

This chain links TRBV29-1 with TRBJ1-5, with D maybe TRBD1 (5 bases). Germline values: CDR1 SQVTM, CDR2 ANQGSEA. The V gene lost 5 bases and the J gene lost 5 bases, with 13 bases spanning the gap. This CDR3 has 13 amino acids. CDR3 loop: CSVTGTEDQPQHF. The CDR3 nucleotides are TGCAGCGTTACCGGGACGGAGGATCAGCCCCAGCATTTT.

CDR3 residues: CASSLMTSDTQYF. Written as DNA, the CDR3 is TGTGCCAGCAGCTTGATGACCAGTGATACGCAGTATTTT. The chain couples TRBV7-3 to TRBJ2-3; D unresolved. CDR3 length: 13 residues. V was cut by 3 bases and J by 6 bases, with 10 bases left in between. Germline V gene data show CDR1 as SGHTA and CDR2 as FQGTGA.

Ten or more counts support this clonotype. V gene TRBV9 combines with J gene TRBJ2-7; 8 nucleotides line up with TRBD2. The V gene end was trimmed by 1 base and the J gene end by 6 bases; junction bases not matched to a gene: 6. The CDR3 extends over 14 amino acids. The germline V gene has CDR1 SGDLS and CDR2 YYNGEE. The CDR3 sequence: CASSVISGNGEQYF. CDR3 DNA sequence: TGTGCCAGCAGCGTAATTAGCGGGAACGGCGAGCAGTACTTC.

This clonotype was seen more than once but under ten times. The chain uses TRBV24-1 and TRBJ2-5; D perhaps matches TRBD1 (6 bases). CDR1 is KGHDR and CDR2 is SFDVKD in the germline V gene. The germline V and J ends were trimmed by 5 bases and 1 base, with 13 bases remaining between them. This CDR3 comprises 15 residues. CDR3 nucleotide sequence: TGTGCCACCAGTGCCAAGACAGGCAGCCAAGAGACCCAGTACTTC. It encodes CATSAKTGSQETQYF.

In this sample, this clonotype turned up many times. This chain connects TRBV28 to TRBJ2-7, with D perhaps assigned TRBD1 or TRBD2 (5 bases each). This CDR3 spans 14 amino acids. Germline CDR1 reads MDHEN; CDR2 reads SYDVKM. V gave up 4 bases and J gave up 3 bases, with 13 bases separating them. As DNA, the CDR3 is TGTGCCAGCAGTTCCGGGACCGCCGTCTACGAGCAGTACTTC. The encoded protein is CASSSGTAVYEQYF. Full variable domain (outside the CDR3, taken from reference TRBV28 and TRBJ2-7): DVKVTQSSRYLVKRTGEKVFLECVQDMDHENMFWYRQDPGLGLRLIYFSYDVKMKEKGDIPEGYSVSREKKERFSLILESASTNQTSMYLCASSSGTAVYEQYFGPGTRLTVT.